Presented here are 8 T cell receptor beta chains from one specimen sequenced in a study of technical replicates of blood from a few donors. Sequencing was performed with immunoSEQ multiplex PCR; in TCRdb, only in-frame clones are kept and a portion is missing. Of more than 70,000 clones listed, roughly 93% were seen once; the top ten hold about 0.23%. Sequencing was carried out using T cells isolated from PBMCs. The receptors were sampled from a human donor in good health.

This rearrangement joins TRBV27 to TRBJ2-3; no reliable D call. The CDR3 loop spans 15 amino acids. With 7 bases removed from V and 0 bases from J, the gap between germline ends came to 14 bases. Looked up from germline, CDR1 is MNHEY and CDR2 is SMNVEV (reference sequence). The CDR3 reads CASKSFDTSTDTQYF. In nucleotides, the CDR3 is TGTGCCAGCAAGTCCTTCGATACTAGCACAGATACGCAGTATTTT.

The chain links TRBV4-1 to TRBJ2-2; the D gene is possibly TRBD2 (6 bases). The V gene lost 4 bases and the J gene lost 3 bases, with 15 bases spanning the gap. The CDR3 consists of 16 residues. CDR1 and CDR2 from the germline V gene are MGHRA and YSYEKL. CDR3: CASSPSGVKDTGELFF. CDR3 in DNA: TGCGCCAGCAGCCCCTCGGGGGTTAAGGACACCGGGGAGCTGTTTTTT.

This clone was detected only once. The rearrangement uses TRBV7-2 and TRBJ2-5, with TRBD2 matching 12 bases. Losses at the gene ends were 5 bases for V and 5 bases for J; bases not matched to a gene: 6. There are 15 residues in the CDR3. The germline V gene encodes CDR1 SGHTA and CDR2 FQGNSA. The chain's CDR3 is CASSHSSGRGETQYF. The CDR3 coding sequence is TGTGCCAGCAGCCACTCTAGCGGGAGGGGGGAGACCCAGTACTTC.

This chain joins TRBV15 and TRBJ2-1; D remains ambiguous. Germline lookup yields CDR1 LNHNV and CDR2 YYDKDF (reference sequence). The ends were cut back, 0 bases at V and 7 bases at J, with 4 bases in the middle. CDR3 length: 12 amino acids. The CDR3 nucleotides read TGTGCCACCAGCAGAGATTCGAATGAGCAGTTCTTC. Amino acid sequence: CATSRDSNEQFF.

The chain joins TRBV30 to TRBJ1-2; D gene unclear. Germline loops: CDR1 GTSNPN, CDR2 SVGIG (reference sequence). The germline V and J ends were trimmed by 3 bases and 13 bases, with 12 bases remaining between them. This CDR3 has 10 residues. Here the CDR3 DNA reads TGTGCCTGGAGAAGGATGCAGGTCACCTTC. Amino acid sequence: CAWRRMQVTF.

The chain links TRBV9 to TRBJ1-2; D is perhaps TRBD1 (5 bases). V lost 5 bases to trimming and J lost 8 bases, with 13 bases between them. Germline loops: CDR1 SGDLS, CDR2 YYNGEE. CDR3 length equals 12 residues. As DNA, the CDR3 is TGTGCCAGCAGTACAACAGGTCTCGGCTACACCTTC. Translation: CASSTTGLGYTF.

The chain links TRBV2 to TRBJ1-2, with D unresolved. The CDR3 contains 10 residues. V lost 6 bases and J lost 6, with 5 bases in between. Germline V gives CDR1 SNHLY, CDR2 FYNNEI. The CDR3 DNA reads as TGTGCCAGCAGACTTAATGGCTACACCTTC. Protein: CASRLNGYTF.

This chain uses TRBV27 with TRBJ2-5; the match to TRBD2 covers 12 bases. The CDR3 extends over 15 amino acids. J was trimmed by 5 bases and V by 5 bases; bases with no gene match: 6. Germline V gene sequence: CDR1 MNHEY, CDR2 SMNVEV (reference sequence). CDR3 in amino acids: CASSPGTSGWETQYF. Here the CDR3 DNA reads TGTGCCAGCAGTCCCGGGACTAGCGGGTGGGAGACCCAGTACTTC.